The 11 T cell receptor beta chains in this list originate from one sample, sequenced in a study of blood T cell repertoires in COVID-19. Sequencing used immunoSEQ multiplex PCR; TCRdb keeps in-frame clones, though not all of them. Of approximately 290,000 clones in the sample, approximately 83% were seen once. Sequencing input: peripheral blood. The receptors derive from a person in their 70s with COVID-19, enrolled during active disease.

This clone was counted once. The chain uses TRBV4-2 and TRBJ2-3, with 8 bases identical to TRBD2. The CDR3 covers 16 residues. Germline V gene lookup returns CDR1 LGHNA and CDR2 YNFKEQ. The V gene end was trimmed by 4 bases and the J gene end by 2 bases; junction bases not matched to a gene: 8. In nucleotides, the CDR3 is TGTGCCAGCAGCCCGACAAGCGGGAGTTACACAGATACGCAGTATTTT. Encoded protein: CASSPTSGSYTDTQYF.

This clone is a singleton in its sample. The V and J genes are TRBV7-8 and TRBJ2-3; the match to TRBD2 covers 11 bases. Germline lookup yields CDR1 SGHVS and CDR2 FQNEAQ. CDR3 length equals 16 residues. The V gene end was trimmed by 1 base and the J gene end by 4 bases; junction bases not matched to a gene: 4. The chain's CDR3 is CASSLVGSGGADTQYF. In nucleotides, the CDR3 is TGTGCCAGCAGCTTAGTGGGTAGCGGGGGGGCAGATACGCAGTATTTT.

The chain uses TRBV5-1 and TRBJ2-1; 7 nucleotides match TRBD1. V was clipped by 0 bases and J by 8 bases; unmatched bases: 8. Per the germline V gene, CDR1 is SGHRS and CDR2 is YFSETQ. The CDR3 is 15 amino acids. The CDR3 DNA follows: TGCGCCAGCAGCTTGGGACAGGGTAGTGTATATGAGCAGTTCTTC. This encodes CASSLGQGSVYEQFF.

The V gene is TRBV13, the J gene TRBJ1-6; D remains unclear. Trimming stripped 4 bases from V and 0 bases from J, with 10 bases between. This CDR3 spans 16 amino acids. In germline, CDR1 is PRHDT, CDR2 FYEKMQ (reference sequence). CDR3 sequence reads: CASSYQASSYNSPLHF. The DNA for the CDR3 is TGTGCCAGCAGCTACCAGGCGAGCTCCTATAATTCACCCCTCCACTTT. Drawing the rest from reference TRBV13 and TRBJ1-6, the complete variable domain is AAGVIQSPRHLIKEKRETATLKCYPIPRHDTVYWYQQGPGQDPQFLISFYEKMQSDKGSIPDRFSAQQFSDYHSELNMSSLELGDSALYFCASSYQASSYNSPLHFGNGTRLTVT.

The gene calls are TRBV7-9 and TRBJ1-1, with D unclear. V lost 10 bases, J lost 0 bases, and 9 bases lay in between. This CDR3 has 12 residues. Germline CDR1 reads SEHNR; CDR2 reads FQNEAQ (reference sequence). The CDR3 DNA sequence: TGTGCCACCAAAACAGTGAACACTGAAGCTTTCTTT. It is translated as CATKTVNTEAFF. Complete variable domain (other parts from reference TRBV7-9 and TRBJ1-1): DTGVSQNPRHKITKRGQNVTFRCDPISEHNRLYWYRQTLGQGPEFLTYFQNEAQLEKSRLLSDRFSAERPKGSFSTLEIQRTEQGDSAMYLCATKTVNTEAFFGQGTRLTVV.

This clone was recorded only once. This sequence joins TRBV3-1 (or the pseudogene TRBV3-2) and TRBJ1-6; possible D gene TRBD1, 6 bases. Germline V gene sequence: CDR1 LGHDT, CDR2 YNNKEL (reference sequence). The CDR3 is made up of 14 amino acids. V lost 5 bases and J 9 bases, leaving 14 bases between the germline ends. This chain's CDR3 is CASSGTSGSSPLHF. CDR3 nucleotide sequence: TGTGCCAGCAGCGGGACATCTGGAAGTTCACCCCTCCACTTT.

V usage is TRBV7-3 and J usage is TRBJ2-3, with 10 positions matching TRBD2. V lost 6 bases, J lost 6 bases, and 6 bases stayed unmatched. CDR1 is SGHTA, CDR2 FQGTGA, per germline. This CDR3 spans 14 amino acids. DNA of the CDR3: TGTGCCAGCAGTCCTGGGACTAGCGTGGATACGCAGTATTTT. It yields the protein CASSPGTSVDTQYF.

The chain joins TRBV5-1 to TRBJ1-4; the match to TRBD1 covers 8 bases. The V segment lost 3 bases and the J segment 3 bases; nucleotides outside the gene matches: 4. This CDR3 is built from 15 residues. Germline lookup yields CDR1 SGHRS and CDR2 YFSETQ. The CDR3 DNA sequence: TGCGCCAGCAGCTCCCGGACAGGGTCTAATGAAAAACTGTTTTTT. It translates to CASSSRTGSNEKLFF.

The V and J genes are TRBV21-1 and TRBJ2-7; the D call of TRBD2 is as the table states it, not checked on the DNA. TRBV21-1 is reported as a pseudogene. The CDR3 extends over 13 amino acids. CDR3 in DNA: TGTGCCAGCAGCAAGCTTCGGGTGGACGAGCAGTACTTC. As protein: CASSKLRVDEQYF.

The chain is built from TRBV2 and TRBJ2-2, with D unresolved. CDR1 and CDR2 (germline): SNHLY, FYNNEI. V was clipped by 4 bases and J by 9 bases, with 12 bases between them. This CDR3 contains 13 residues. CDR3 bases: TGTGCCAGCAGTGGTGGCAGGCCCCGGGAGCTGTTTTTT. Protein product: CASSGGRPRELFF.

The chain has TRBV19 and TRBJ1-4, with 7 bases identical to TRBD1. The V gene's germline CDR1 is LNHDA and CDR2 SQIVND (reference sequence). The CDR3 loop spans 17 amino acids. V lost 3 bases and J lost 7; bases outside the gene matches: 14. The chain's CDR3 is CASSIAGGQPGSEKLFF. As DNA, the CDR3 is TGTGCCAGTAGTATCGCCGGGGGACAGCCGGGGAGTGAAAAACTGTTTTTT.